This T cell receptor (beta chain) was recovered during a study of T cell responses to AZD1222 COVID-19 vaccine. Profiling relied on immunoSEQ multiplex PCR, and the TCRdb table lists in-frame clones only, not all of them. Here the sample spans just under 150,000 clones, approximately 91% being singletons. Trimming took off 0 bases at V and 7 bases at J, with 12 bases between the two ends. Germline V gives CDR1 SEHNR, CDR2 FQNEAQ (reference sequence). The CDR3 spans 14 residues. The source is an adult who received the MenACWY meningococcal vaccine as a control. This sequence joins TRBV7-9 and TRBJ1-2; TRBD1 might be the D (6 bases). Sample: peripheral blood, taken 28 days after the second dose of the MenACWY control vaccine. The CDR3 reads CASSLAQGRGGYTF. CDR3 nucleotides: TGTGCCAGCAGCTTAGCGCAGGGGAGAGGTGGCTACACCTTC.